This TCR beta chain was obtained from a study of cytomegalovirus exposure and HLA in healthy donors. Overall study: Per a later analysis, the approximately 690 first-cohort and 100 to 150 validation repertoires shared one platform. Whole-study findings and limits: Reports showed the classifier diagnosing cytomegalovirus status with high specificity and sensitivity. The study listed under 200 cytomegalovirus-associated TCR beta chains.

The assay was immunoSEQ multiplex PCR, and TCRdb's table has in-frame clones only and misses some. This table holds about 130,000 clones, 89% found once. Points on this clone: The antigen is undetermined.

Germline V lookup: CDR1 MNHNY, CDR2 SVGAGI (reference sequence). V was clipped by 6 bases and J by 8 bases, with 13 bases between them. This CDR3 region has 13 residues. The chain couples TRBV6-6 to TRBJ1-4, with D hard to call. The specimen sequenced was PBMCs. The source is a woman aged 18-29 years in good health and CMV-seronegative. CDR3 in DNA: TGTGCCAGCAGGGAGGAGTGGCGAGAAAAACTGTTTTTT. Encoded protein: CASREEWREKLFF.